A single sample is the source of the 20 T cell receptor beta chains below, sequenced in a study of blood T cell repertoires in COVID-19. Method: immunoSEQ multiplex PCR; TCRdb's copy keeps in-frame clones and lacks some. The sample yields roughly 100,000 clones, about four fifths seen once. Sequenced sample: peripheral blood. The receptors were sampled from a woman between 65 and 79 years old with acute or convalescent COVID-19.

This rearrangement joins TRBV7-9 to TRBJ2-2; no definite D call. The germline CDR1 and CDR2 sequences are SEHNR and FQNEAQ (reference sequence). Trimming removed 5 bases from V and 1 base from J, with 5 bases in between. This CDR3 has 13 amino acids. The CDR3 DNA follows: TGTGCCAGCAGCGCAGGGAACACCGGGGAGCTGTTTTTT. It is translated as CASSAGNTGELFF.

This clone was found a few times. This chain joins TRBV5-8 and TRBJ2-3, with 7 bases lining up with TRBD1. The CDR3 contains 14 residues. The germline CDR1 and CDR2 sequences are SGHTS and YDEGEE. Trimming cost V 4 bases and J 3 bases; bases outside gene matches: 5. CDR3 residues: CASSARQGTDTQYF. The CDR3 coding sequence is TGTGCCAGCAGCGCCCGACAGGGAACAGATACGCAGTATTTT.

The chain carries TRBV5-6 and TRBJ1-2; TRBD1 agrees at 9 bases. Germline values: CDR1 SGHDT, CDR2 YYEEEE. The CDR3 runs to 14 residues. V was pared by 3 bases and J by 3 bases, with 3 bases of the junction left unmatched. CDR3: CASSSTGGDYGYTF. CDR3 in DNA: TGTGCCAGCAGCTCCACAGGGGGCGACTATGGCTACACCTTC.

The chain joins TRBV6-2 or TRBV6-3 to TRBJ2-7, with TRBD1 as a possible D gene (6 bases). This CDR3 region has 14 residues. Germline assignment: CDR1 MNHEY and CDR2 SVGEGT. Trimming pared 5 bases from V and 4 bases from J, leaving 15 bases between. The CDR3 nucleotides are TGTGCCAGCAGTGCGATGACAGGATTTTACGAGCAGTACTTC. Its translation: CASSAMTGFYEQYF.

In this sample, this clone turned up many times. The chain carries TRBV19 and TRBJ1-1; D might be TRBD1 (5 bases). V lost 0 bases, J lost 1 base, and 15 bases lay in between. CDR1 and CDR2 from the germline V gene are LNHDA and SQIVND (reference sequence). The CDR3 spans 17 residues. This chain's CDR3 is CASSIDPRRGRNTEAFF. CDR3 nucleotide sequence: TGTGCCAGTAGTATAGATCCCAGGCGGGGGAGGAACACTGAAGCTTTCTTT.

CDR3 region: CASSQRGGWTEAFF. The CDR3 DNA sequence: TGTGCCAGCAGTCAGCGGGGGGGTTGGACTGAAGCTTTCTTT. This chain uses TRBV27 with TRBJ1-1; TRBD1 might be the D (5 bases). The CDR3 runs to 14 residues. Trimming shortened V by 5 bases and J by 5 bases, and 15 bases separated the two germline ends. Germline CDR1 is MNHEY and CDR2 is SMNVEV (reference sequence).

This chain uses TRBV13 with TRBJ2-7; tentatively, D is TRBD1 (5 bases). The CDR3 spans 14 residues. Germline CDR1 and CDR2: PRHDT and FYEKMQ (reference sequence). Trimming took off 5 bases at V and 5 bases at J, with 16 bases between the two ends. The CDR3 protein is CASSIRQRPNEQYF. The CDR3 coding sequence is TGTGCCAGCAGCATCCGACAGAGGCCCAACGAGCAGTACTTC. Drawing the rest from reference TRBV13 and TRBJ2-7, the complete variable domain is AAGVIQSPRHLIKEKRETATLKCYPIPRHDTVYWYQQGPGQDPQFLISFYEKMQSDKGSIPDRFSAQQFSDYHSELNMSSLELGDSALYFCASSIRQRPNEQYFGPGTRLTVT.

The chain recombines TRBV19 with TRBJ1-5, with D possibly being TRBD1 (6 bases). This CDR3 is built from 16 residues. The ends were cut back, 4 bases at V and 5 bases at J, with 18 bases in the middle. Germline V CDR1 and CDR2: LNHDA, SQIVND (reference sequence). The CDR3: CASSSPPGGQDQPQHF. The CDR3 nucleotides read TGTGCCAGTAGTAGCCCCCCCGGGGGGCAGGATCAGCCCCAGCATTTT.

This clone has a handful of counts. The chain links TRBV4-2 to TRBJ2-2; tentatively, D is TRBD1 (6 bases). CDR1 and CDR2 (germline): LGHNA, YNFKEQ. CDR3 size: 17 residues. Trimming took 3 bases from V and 1 from J, leaving 15 bases between them. CDR3 protein: CASSHQGSRGNTGELFF. CDR3 nucleotide sequence: TGTGCCAGCAGCCATCAAGGGAGCAGGGGGAACACCGGGGAGCTGTTTTTT.

The chain couples TRBV6-5 to TRBJ1-5; perhaps TRBD1 as D (5 bases). CDR1 MNHEY and CDR2 SVGAGI come from the germline V gene. Trimming cost V 2 bases and J 7 bases, with 9 bases left between them. The CDR3 is 13 amino acids. CDR3 region: CASSYDSSQPQHF. The CDR3 DNA reads as TGTGCCAGCAGTTACGACAGTTCGCAGCCCCAGCATTTT.

The chain recombines TRBV5-1 with TRBJ2-3, with TRBD1 matching over 11 bases. The CDR3 contains 15 residues. CDR1 and CDR2 from the germline V gene are SGHRS and YFSETQ. With V trimmed by 4 bases and J by 4 bases, 5 bases remained unmatched. The CDR3 region has the DNA TGCGCCAGCAGCCGCGGGACAGGGGGGGCAGATACGCAGTATTTT. It yields the protein CASSRGTGGADTQYF.

The gene calls are TRBV28 and TRBJ1-5; 10 nucleotides line up with TRBD1. CDR1 and CDR2 (germline): MDHEN, SYDVKM. Unmatched junction bases numbered 3, after V lost 0 bases and J lost 4 bases. This CDR3 has 16 amino acids. The CDR3 sequence: CASSLWWDRGNQPQHF. DNA for the CDR3: TGTGCCAGCAGTTTATGGTGGGACAGGGGTAATCAGCCCCAGCATTTT. Full variable domain (rest looked up from reference TRBV28 and TRBJ1-5): DVKVTQSSRYLVKRTGEKVFLECVQDMDHENMFWYRQDPGLGLRLIYFSYDVKMKEKGDIPEGYSVSREKKERFSLILESASTNQTSMYLCASSLWWDRGNQPQHFGDGTRLSIL.

The V call is TRBV28, the J call TRBJ2-3, with 9 bases fitting TRBD2. Trimming cost V 3 bases and J 4 bases; bases outside gene matches: 2. The V gene's germline CDR1 is MDHEN and CDR2 SYDVKM. The CDR3 consists of 14 residues. The DNA of the CDR3 is TGTGCCAGCAGTTTTAAGCGGGGGGCAGATACGCAGTATTTT. Its translation: CASSFKRGADTQYF.

In its sample, this clone was seen a few times. The rearrangement links TRBV7-6 to TRBJ2-1; the match to TRBD2 covers 8 bases. CDR1 is SGHVS and CDR2 is FNYEAQ in the germline V gene. The CDR3 sequence is 17 residues long. Germline trimming cut 1 base from V and 0 bases from J; bases unmatched to any gene: 5. CDR3 loop: CASSLVSGRSSYNEQFF. The CDR3 bases are TGTGCCAGCAGCTTAGTCAGCGGGAGAAGCTCCTACAATGAGCAGTTCTTC.

The CDR3 region is CASSRGQGIYEQYF. In nucleotides, the CDR3 is TGTGCCAGCAGCCGGGGACAGGGCATCTACGAGCAGTACTTC. V and J are TRBV3-1 (or the pseudogene TRBV3-2) and TRBJ2-7; 9 nucleotides match TRBD1. The germline V gene has CDR1 LGHDT and CDR2 YNNKEL (reference sequence). This CDR3 has 14 amino acids. Trimming cost V 4 bases and J 3 bases; bases outside gene matches: 4.

This chain connects TRBV28 to TRBJ1-2; D is perhaps TRBD1 (5 bases). The CDR3 covers 15 residues. The germline CDR1 and CDR2 sequences are MDHEN and SYDVKM. V was shortened by 3 bases and J by 3 bases, with 14 bases between the two germline ends. CDR3 protein: CASSFQGSLDYGYTF. In nucleotides, the CDR3 is TGTGCCAGCAGTTTCCAGGGCTCGTTGGACTATGGCTACACCTTC.

The chain recombines TRBV2 with TRBJ1-5, with D perhaps TRBD1 (6 bases). CDR1 is SNHLY and CDR2 is FYNNEI in the germline V gene. The CDR3 has 18 residues. With 3 bases removed from V and 0 bases from J, the gap between germline ends came to 18 bases. The DNA for the CDR3 is TGTGCCAGCAGTGACAGGGCCGTAGGGGGATATAGCAATCAGCCCCAGCATTTT. The encoded protein is CASSDRAVGGYSNQPQHF.

The chain is built from TRBV28 and TRBJ1-2; 9 nucleotides align to TRBD1. The CDR3 is 14 amino acids. The germline gives CDR1 MDHEN, CDR2 SYDVKM. The V and J ends lost 4 bases and 7 bases, in that order; junction bases with no gene match: 7. The CDR3 reads CASSSPGQGSGYTF. CDR3 bases: TGTGCCAGCAGTTCCCCGGGACAGGGAAGTGGCTACACCTTC.

This chain connects TRBV7-8 to TRBJ2-5, with D maybe TRBD2 (6 bases). The germline CDR1 and CDR2 sequences are SGHVS and FQNEAQ. This CDR3 region has 16 residues. V dropped 0 bases and J dropped 1 base, with 12 bases sitting between them. The CDR3 loop reads CASSLAGGWGQETQYF. The CDR3 DNA sequence: TGTGCCAGCAGCTTAGCGGGAGGCTGGGGCCAAGAGACCCAGTACTTC.

For the CDR3, the DNA is TGTGCCAGCAGTGAAGTGCACAGCCCCCAAGAGACCCAGTACTTC. Its protein is CASSEVHSPQETQYF. The gene calls are TRBV6-1 and TRBJ2-5; no firm D call. Trimming pared 1 base from V and 1 base from J, leaving 10 bases between. Germline CDR1 reads MNHNS; CDR2 reads SASEGT. The CDR3 is made up of 15 amino acids.